What follows describes a single TCR beta chain. The specificity of this receptor is unknown. No per-base quality is available; no much larger clone lies one base away. The CDR3 has 15 amino acids, counting the end cysteine and phenylalanine. Here the CDR3 DNA is all that survives: 45 bases in frame from base 1. The germline ends are 14 bases apart after V is trimmed by 4 bases and J by 0 bases. As encoded in the germline V gene (reference sequence), CDR1 is SGHNT while CDR2 is YYREEE. The data belong to a study of blood T cell repertoires in COVID-19 (dated by TCRdb to 2020 to 2022). At the level of the whole study: Samples covering the acute and convalescent phases of COVID-19 were provided by collaborators in the United States, Italy and Spain. The material from the prospective study consisted of cDNA or gDNA derived from T cells, B-cell-depleted T cells, or PBMCs. Subjects who had been exposed to COVID-19, were actively infected with it, or had recovered from it provided the deeply sampled blood TCRbeta repertoires that made up the dataset. A freely available public database, intended as a resource for researchers studying the immune response to SARS-CoV-2, is where the repertoires were released. Samples came from the ongoing ImmuneRACE study (first 160 participants) plus 1,254 subjects from 6 global collaborators. The sample metadata nearly always contained a de-identified subject ID, COVID-19 status, age in years and sex. Where available, HLA class I and class II types were taken from metadata supplied by the sample provider and were not determined by assay-based typing. Beyond this particular receptor, the publication reports: The quantity of clinical and demographic metadata differed by source and by participant and was supplied without curation.

TCRbeta CDR3 regions were amplified from genomic DNA by means of the immunoSEQ Assay, a bias-controlled multiplex PCR. Per the authors' processing: The number of nucleated cells in each sample was estimated by amplification of reference gene primers within the assay. Sequence reads were collapsed and filtered to measure the absolute abundance of every unique TCRbeta CDR3 rearrangement. For each sample, productive Simpson clonality was calculated as the square root of Simpson's diversity index over productive rearrangements. Not all clones reach the TCRdb copy of this immuneACCESS table, which keeps in-frame sequences only. Checked studies attribute under half of the gap to unresolved V genes and leave the rest unexplained. That table gives V, J and clone size, and the DNA gave D and trimming. Within this sample are about 60,000 clones, with approximately 80% of them counted one time only. The ten largest account for roughly half of the sample.

Collaborating institutions collected whole blood in K2EDTA tubes following their own protocols. For TCRbeta analysis, collaborator samples were shipped as frozen whole blood, as isolated PBMCs, or as DNA extracted from either sample type. The chain employs TRBV5-4 and TRBJ2-7; no D gene is confidently identified. The sequence came from a woman older than 75 with acute or convalescent COVID-19. Sequencing was done on a sample of peripheral blood. At the DNA level, the sequence is TGTGCCAGCAGCCTGCGGAATTCGGGCTCCTACGAGCAGTACTTC. Translated, it reads CASSLRNSGSYEQYF.